Presented here are 2 T cell receptor beta chains from one specimen sequenced in a study of tumor and adjacent non-tumor tissue in lung cancer. A modified ARM-PCR protocol with three rounds of nested PCR amplified TCRbeta. Via MiXCR, TCRdb re-called the multiplex PCR reads, giving one row per CDR3 protein. Of 75,000 to 90,000 distinct CDR3 sequences listed, around 80% are singletons. This sample's RNA came from whole unsorted tissue. Distant lung tissue was collected more than 3 cm away from the tumor edge. What was sequenced was distant non-tumor lung tissue. All receptors derive from a woman in her forties or fifties with non-small cell lung cancer.

As concerns this clonotype: No conserved phenylalanine or tryptophan is present at the end of the CDR3, so a read error is the likely explanation. This chain links TRBV7-8 with TRBJ1-5, with a weak D call TRBD1 (6 bases). The V gene lost 1 base and the J gene lost 6 bases, with 13 bases spanning the gap. Germline V gene lookup returns CDR1 SGHVS and CDR2 FQNEAQ. This CDR3 has 15 residues. CDR3 residues: CASSLVGGGIQPQHS. The CDR3 bases are TGTGCCAGCAGCTTAGTAGGGGGAGGCATTCAGCCCCAGCATTCT.

V gene TRBV30 combines with J gene TRBJ2-7, with D possibly being TRBD1 (6 bases). Per the germline V gene, CDR1 is GTSNPN and CDR2 is SVGIG (reference sequence). Between the trimmed V and J ends, which lost 0 bases and 3 bases, there was a span of 18 bases. This CDR3 comprises 16 residues. The CDR3 DNA sequence: TGTGCCTGGAGTGTACTCGGGACAATGTTCCTCTACGAGCAGTACTTC. This encodes CAWSVLGTMFLYEQYF.